Listed below are T cell receptor beta chains from one sample, sequenced in a study of T and B cells in COVID-19 patients. One entry per CDR3 protein results from TCRdb running MiXCR on the multiplex PCR reads. The sample has more than 9,000 distinct CDR3 sequences, almost 30% seen once. The material sequenced was blood. The origin of the receptors is a human donor who had recovered from COVID-19. Both conserved end residues are part of each CDR3. The D gene is left open where the match is weak. Only part of the rows carry a size: once, few, many, or a class if the clone is expanded.

j_call clone_size d_call v_call cdr3_nt cdr3_aa
TRBJ2-2 medium-sized . TRBV18 TGTGCCAGCTCTGTGGCCGCAGGGACGAACACCGGGGAGCTGTTTTTT CASSVAAGTNTGELFF
TRBJ2-1 medium-sized . TRBV29-1 TGCAGCGTTGAGCTCCCCCGTGTGGTAAGCTCCTACAATGAGCAGTTCTTC CSVELPRVVSSYNEQFF
TRBJ1-1 . . TRBV12-3/TRBV12-4 TGTGCCAGCAGTTTCCCGGACACTGAAGCTTTCTTT CASSFPDTEAFF
TRBJ2-6 few TRBD1 TRBV30 TGTGCCTGGAGTGGGAGGGACAGGGCCTACTTCTCTGGGGCCAACGTCCTGACTTTC CAWSGRDRAYFSGANVLTF
TRBJ2-1 once TRBD2 TRBV7-9 TGTGCCAGCAGCCCGGGCCCCGGGACTAGCGGATACAATGAGCAGTTCTTC CASSPGPGTSGYNEQFF
TRBJ2-1 medium-sized . TRBV19 TGTGCCAGTAGGTCACAACACGACAGCTCCTACAATGAGCAGTTCTTC CASRSQHDSSYNEQFF
TRBJ2-3 many TRBD1 TRBV6-1 TGTGCCAGCAGTGAAGGACAGGGGGCAGATACGCAGTATTTT CASSEGQGADTQYF
TRBJ2-3 few . TRBV6-4 TGTGCCAGCAGTTTACAGGGTCGGACAGATACGCAGTATTTT CASSLQGRTDTQYF
TRBJ2-3 medium-sized TRBD2 TRBV29-1 TGCAGTTTGGGCCGGGGGGTGTCAGGGAGAGATACGCAGTATTTT CSLGRGVSGRDTQYF
TRBJ2-1 . TRBD2 TRBV5-6 TGTGCCAGCAGCTTGGTCCTAGCGGGGACCATTTCGTACAATGAGCAGTTCTTC CASSLVLAGTISYNEQFF
TRBJ2-1 medium-sized . TRBV15 TGTGCCACCAGCAGAGACCCACGAGGGGAGCAGTTCTTC CATSRDPRGEQFF
TRBJ2-7 medium-sized . TRBV6-5 TGTGCCAGCAGTGGTGACACAACCTACGAGCAGTACTTC CASSGDTTYEQYF
TRBJ2-2 many TRBD2 TRBV18 TGTGCCAGCTCACGACGGACTAGCGGGAGTGCCGGGGAGCTGTTTTTT CASSRRTSGSAGELFF
TRBJ2-7 . . TRBV19 TGTGCCAGTAGTTTATCAGGGGCCTACGAGCAGTACTTC CASSLSGAYEQYF
TRBJ2-1 few TRBD2 TRBV11-1 TGTGCCAGCAGCCAATTAGCGGGTAGCTCCTACAATGAGCAGTTCTTC CASSQLAGSSYNEQFF
TRBJ1-2 . . TRBV19 TGTGCCAGTAGTATCACTTTGGGGGCGCGGGGCTACACCTTC CASSITLGARGYTF
TRBJ2-7 . . TRBV6-2/TRBV6-3 TGTGCCAGCAGATCCGACACATCCTACGAGCAGTACTTC CASRSDTSYEQYF
TRBJ2-1 . TRBD2 TRBV19 TGTGCCAGTAGTATCCAAGGACTAGGCCCTCATGAGCAGTTCTTC CASSIQGLGPHEQFF
TRBJ2-7 . TRBD2 TRBV6-2/TRBV6-3 TGTGCCAGCAGTTACTCGATCGCTAGCGGGGCCTACGAGCAGTACTTC CASSYSIASGAYEQYF
TRBJ1-2 . . TRBV11-3 TGTGCCAGCAGCTTAGAGGGTTCCTATGGCTACACCTTC CASSLEGSYGYTF
TRBJ2-5 . . TRBV24-1 TGTGCCACCAGTGATTTAGGCGGAGATCAAGAGACCCAGTACTTC CATSDLGGDQETQYF
TRBJ2-1 many . TRBV15 TGTGCCACCAGCAGAGAGGGCCTTCTAGCAGGAGTGTCATTGCAGGAGCAGTTCTTC CATSREGLLAGVSLQEQFF
TRBJ2-1 many . TRBV6-2/TRBV6-3 TGTGCCAGCAGCATGACTAATGAGCAGTTCTTC CASSMTNEQFF
TRBJ2-1 . . TRBV24-1 TGTGCCACCAGTGACCCGGGGGGCGGGCAATACAATGAGCAGTTCTTC CATSDPGGGQYNEQFF
TRBJ1-1 many . TRBV19 TGTGCCAGTAGTATAGATCAGAGACAATCGGCTTTCTTT CASSIDQRQSAFF
TRBJ2-1 . . TRBV6-2/TRBV6-3 TGTGCCAGCAGCTTAGCCAGGGCTGAGCAGTTCTTC CASSLARAEQFF
TRBJ1-2 few . TRBV19 TGTGCCAGTAGGGTGGGGGTTAACTATGGCTACACCTTC CASRVGVNYGYTF
TRBJ2-2 . . TRBV27 TGTGCCAGCAGAACAGGGGGTGCACTAGCGGTGCGGAACACCGGGGAGCTGTTTTTT CASRTGGALAVRNTGELFF
TRBJ1-1 . . TRBV20-1 TGCAGTGCCGAGCTCCGAGGGCCGAACACTGAAGCTTTCTTT CSAELRGPNTEAFF
TRBJ2-5 . . TRBV20-1 TGCAGTGCTAGGGAGCGGTACATGTCCCAGTACTTC CSARERYMSQYF
TRBJ1-5 many TRBD1 TRBV5-6 TGTGCCAGCAGCGGTGGACAGGATCAGCCCCAGCATTTT CASSGGQDQPQHF
TRBJ1-6 . . TRBV6-5 TGTGCCAGCAGTTATAGGGGAATCACCCTCCACTTT CASSYRGITLHF
TRBJ2-4 . . TRBV5-6 TGTGCCAGCAGCTTCAGTTGGATTCTAGCCAAAAACATTCAGTACTTC CASSFSWILAKNIQYF
TRBJ2-3 . . TRBV5-1 TGCGCCAGCAGCTCTGCGTCCCGAATTGCCACGGATACGCAGTATTTT CASSSASRIATDTQYF
TRBJ1-2 few . TRBV6-5 TGTGCCAGCAGTCATAGTGGCGCGGACTATGGCTACACCTTC CASSHSGADYGYTF
TRBJ1-2 . . TRBV12-3/TRBV12-4 TGTGCCACCAGTAGGGATAACTATGGCTACACCTTC CATSRDNYGYTF
TRBJ2-4 few . TRBV11-2 TGTGCCAGCAGCTTAAACAAAGAAAAAAACATTCAGTACTTC CASSLNKEKNIQYF
TRBJ2-5 . . TRBV5-5 TGTGCCAGCAGCTTCCGGACCTTATCTATTATCGGCCAGTACTTC CASSFRTLSIIGQYF
TRBJ2-1 . TRBD2 TRBV13 TGTGCCAGCAGCTTAGCTAGCGGGAGAGGGTACAATGAGCAGTTCTTC CASSLASGRGYNEQFF
TRBJ2-6 medium-sized . TRBV12-3/TRBV12-4 TGTGCCAGCAGTTTACAAGGGACTGGGGCCAACGTCCTGACTTTC CASSLQGTGANVLTF
TRBJ2-3 medium-sized . TRBV27 TGTGCCAGCAGTTTGACTCCGAACACAGATACGCAGTATTTT CASSLTPNTDTQYF
TRBJ2-1 . . TRBV6-2/TRBV6-3 TGTGCCAGCAGTTGGGACTCACCTGGGCCTAATGAGCAGTTCTTC CASSWDSPGPNEQFF
TRBJ2-5 . . TRBV5-1 TGCGCCACCAGCCTAGGTGGGGCTGGCCAAGAGACCCAGTACTTC CATSLGGAGQETQYF
TRBJ2-1 . TRBD2 TRBV7-9 TGTGCCAGCAGCTTAGCAGAAGCGGGAGCGTTCATTATGGATGAGCAGTTCTTC CASSLAEAGAFIMDEQFF
TRBJ2-5 . TRBD2 TRBV7-7 TGTGCTAGCAGCTCCCACCGCGGGAGGGCCCGGGAGACCCAGTACTTC CASSSHRGRARETQYF
TRBJ1-2 . TRBD1 TRBV12-3/TRBV12-4 TGTGCCAGCAGCTTAGGGGGCGCGGGCTATGGCTACACCTTC CASSLGGAGYGYTF
TRBJ2-5 . TRBD2 TRBV7-2 TGTGCCAGCAGCCGCACTAGCGCCGCGCAAGAGACCCAGTACTTC CASSRTSAAQETQYF
TRBJ2-7 few TRBD2 TRBV28 TGTGCCAGCAGCCCAGGAGCTTTAGCGGGAACCTACGAGCAGTACTTC CASSPGALAGTYEQYF
TRBJ1-5 few . TRBV19 TGTGCCAGTAGTCGACTCGGTCTGGGGGTGAGCAATCAGCCCCAGCATTTT CASSRLGLGVSNQPQHF
TRBJ2-2 . TRBD1 TRBV6-4 TGTGCCAGCAGTGTAGGGGGCCTCAACACCGGGGAGCTGTTTTTT CASSVGGLNTGELFF
TRBJ2-1 many TRBD2 TRBV27 TGTGCCAGCAGTTTAGGGAGCGGGAGTTCCCATGAGCAGTTCTTC CASSLGSGSSHEQFF
TRBJ1-1 few . TRBV6-5 TGTGCCAGCAGTTACGTAAGGGGGAGCACTGAAGCTTTCTTT CASSYVRGSTEAFF
TRBJ2-1 . . TRBV6-6 TGTGCCAGCAGTCCTCGGGGAAGCGGGTCTGCGGAAAGCTCCTACAATGAGCAGTTCTTC CASSPRGSGSAESSYNEQFF
TRBJ2-7 . . TRBV21-1 TGTGCCAGCAGAGGTACCAGGGCCACCCCCACCTACGAGCAGTACTTC CASRGTRATPTYEQYF
TRBJ1-6 few TRBD1 TRBV10-3 TGTGCCATCAGCCAACAGGGGGACTCACCCCTCCACTTT CAISQQGDSPLHF